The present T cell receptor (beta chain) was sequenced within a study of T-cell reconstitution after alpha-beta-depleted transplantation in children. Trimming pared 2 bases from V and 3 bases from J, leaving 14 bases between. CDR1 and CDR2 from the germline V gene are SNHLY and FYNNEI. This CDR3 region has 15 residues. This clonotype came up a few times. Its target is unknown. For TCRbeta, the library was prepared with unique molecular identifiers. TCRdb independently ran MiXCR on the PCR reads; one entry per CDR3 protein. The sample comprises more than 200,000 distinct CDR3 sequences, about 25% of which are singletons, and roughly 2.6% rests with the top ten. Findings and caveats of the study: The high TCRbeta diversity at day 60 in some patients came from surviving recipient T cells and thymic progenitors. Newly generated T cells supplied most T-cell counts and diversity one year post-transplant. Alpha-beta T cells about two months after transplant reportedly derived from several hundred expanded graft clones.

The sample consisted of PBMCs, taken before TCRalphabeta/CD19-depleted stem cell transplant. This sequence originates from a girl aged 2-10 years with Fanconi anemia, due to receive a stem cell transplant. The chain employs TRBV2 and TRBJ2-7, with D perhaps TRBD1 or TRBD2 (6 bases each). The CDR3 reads CASSEPRGLNYEQYF. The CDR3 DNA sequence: TGTGCCAGCAGTGAACCACGGGGGCTTAACTACGAGCAGTACTTC.